Below, 9 T cell receptor beta chains from the same sample are listed, as sequenced in a study of T cells in Graves' hyperthyroidism and ophthalmopathy. There were TCR beta CDR3 regions amplified from RNA transcripts. Primed by the HTBI set, a first-round RT-PCR was run on the TCR CDR3. Each CDR3 protein is one row after TCRdb ran MiXCR on the multiplex PCR reads. The sample has approximately 370,000 distinct CDR3 sequences; approximately 18% are singletons. The sample was blood. These receptor sequences come from a woman aged 25 to 39 with Graves' hyperthyroidism that later progressed to Graves' ophthalmopathy.

This clonotype was recorded a few times. The V and J genes are TRBV20-1 and TRBJ1-2, with no clear D. The CDR3 totals 12 residues. Deletions cut 5 bases from V and 4 bases from J, with 11 bases between. CDR1 and CDR2 (germline): DFQATT, SNEGSKA (reference sequence). The CDR3 DNA is TGCAGTGCTCCTTGGACTGCCTATGGCTACACCTTC. Protein product: CSAPWTAYGYTF.

V and J are TRBV4-1 and TRBJ2-5; D is possibly TRBD1 (6 bases). V lost 1 base and J lost 0, with 12 bases in between. This CDR3 has 16 amino acids. CDR1 is MGHRA, CDR2 YSYEKL, per germline. The DNA of the CDR3 is TGCGCCAGCAGCCAAGGAGGACAGAAGTACCAAGAGACCCAGTACTTC. This codes for CASSQGGQKYQETQYF.

This clonotype was recorded at least ten times. V gene TRBV3-1 combines with J gene TRBJ2-7; perhaps TRBD2 as D (5 bases). Per germline, CDR1 LGHDT and CDR2 YNNKEL (reference sequence). There are 15 residues in the CDR3. Trimming removed 0 bases from V and 2 bases from J, with 11 bases in between. CDR3 DNA: TGTGCCAGCAGCCAAGAACTAGATCCCACCTACGAGCAGTACTTC. This gives the protein CASSQELDPTYEQYF.

This clonotype appeared many times. The chain couples TRBV10-3 to TRBJ2-7, with 9 bases aligning to TRBD1. Germline-derived CDR1 and CDR2 are ENHRY and SYGVKD. CDR3 size: 14 residues. V shed 5 bases, J shed 4 bases, and the junction held 6 bases outside the gene matches. CDR3 amino acids: CAISRQGEGYEQYF. Written as DNA, the CDR3 is TGTGCCATCAGTAGACAGGGGGAAGGATACGAGCAGTACTTC.

This clonotype was seen ten or more times. This chain joins TRBV6-1 and TRBJ2-1; 9 nucleotides line up with TRBD1. V was pared by 4 bases and J by 6 bases, with 7 bases of the junction left unmatched. This CDR3 contains 15 residues. CDR1 is MNHNS and CDR2 is SASEGT in the germline V gene. CDR3 sequence reads: CASSVRGQGFNEQFF. The CDR3 DNA sequence: TGTGCCAGCAGTGTAAGGGGACAGGGTTTCAATGAGCAGTTCTTC.

This clonotype was observed at least ten times. V is TRBV27 and J is TRBJ2-1; D may be TRBD1 or TRBD2 (5 bases each). Germline V gene sequence: CDR1 MNHEY, CDR2 SMNVEV (reference sequence). The CDR3 is 16 amino acids. V shed 2 bases and J shed 9 bases, with 20 bases lying between them. This CDR3 reads CASSLQSDGANGEQFF. In DNA, the CDR3 is TGTGCCAGCAGTTTACAATCGGACGGGGCGAATGGTGAGCAGTTCTTC.

This clonotype turned up a few times. The J gene is TRBJ2-1, the V gene TRBV19, with 7 bases that match TRBD1. CDR1 is LNHDA, CDR2 SQIVND, per germline (reference sequence). V gave up 3 bases and J gave up 8 bases; unmatched junction bases: 7. CDR3 length: 14 amino acids. CDR3 protein: CASSIKTGLHEQFF. The CDR3 nucleotides are TGTGCCAGTAGTATTAAGACAGGGCTCCATGAGCAGTTCTTC.

There are a few counts of this clonotype. The chain is built from TRBV19 and TRBJ2-2; tentatively, D is TRBD2 (5 bases). Trimming cost V 7 bases and J 3 bases, with 15 bases left between them. CDR1 and CDR2 from the germline V gene are LNHDA and SQIVND (reference sequence). This CDR3 contains 15 residues. DNA for the CDR3: TGTGCCAGTATGTTTGAGGGATGGGACACCGGGGAGCTGTTTTTT. Its protein is CASMFEGWDTGELFF.

The CDR3 spells CASSQDIWAGNNEKLFF. DNA for the CDR3: TGTGCCAGCAGCCAAGATATTTGGGCAGGGAACAATGAAAAACTGTTTTTT. The genes are TRBV14 and TRBJ1-4, with D tentatively TRBD1 (5 bases). Germline loops: CDR1 SGHDN, CDR2 FVKESK. V lost 0 bases and J 5 bases, leaving 16 bases between the germline ends. This CDR3 contains 17 residues.